Detailed here is one T cell receptor beta chain. The V gene's germline CDR1 is SGHAT and CDR2 FQNNGV. This CDR3 comprises 12 residues. V shed 3 bases, J shed 8 bases, and the junction held 3 bases outside the gene matches. The sample belongs to a study of blood T cell repertoires in COVID-19. Looking at the study overall: Researchers got acute and convalescent COVID-19 samples from the United States, Italy and Spain. T cells, B-cell-depleted T cells, or PBMCs provided the cDNA or gDNA that served as material.

Original analysis: Amplification with reference gene primers provided the estimates of nucleated cell counts. TCRdb's copy holds only in-frame clones and misses some; the assay was immunoSEQ multiplex PCR. D and trimming were read from the DNA, whereas the V and J calls and clone size are those reported in that table. The table has about 330,000 clones, approximately 88% seen once. The chain has TRBV11-2 and TRBJ1-1, with 7 bases identical to TRBD1. The sequence came from a woman aged 50 to 60 with active or convalescent COVID-19. Specimen: peripheral blood. Here the CDR3 DNA reads TGTGCCAGCAGCTTTGTAGGGGGCGAAGCTTTCTTT. Translating it yields CASSFVGGEAFF.